This T cell receptor beta chain is drawn from a study of T cell responses to AZD1222 COVID-19 vaccine. Whole-study findings and limits: Repertoires were sampled only after the peak T cell response. Spike-spanning, vaccine-associated CD4 TCRs were dominant at 160-218 and 743-854. It should be noted that donors were predominantly white British and more often female, and clonal diversity was possibly underestimated.

Germline V CDR1 and CDR2: MNHEY, SVGEGT. With 5 bases removed from V and 8 bases from J, the gap between germline ends came to 15 bases. This CDR3 is 13 amino acids long. Details on this clone: Its cognate antigen is unknown.

Libraries were prepared by immunoSEQ multiplex PCR; TCRdb keeps only in-frame clonotypes and omits some of them. The sample includes 130,000 to 150,000 clones, around 90% seen only once; the top ten take approximately 5.6%. Sequencing was performed on peripheral blood, taken 28 days after the second dose of the MenACWY control vaccine. The TCR sequence derives from an adult who received the MenACWY meningococcal vaccine as a control. The chain employs TRBV6-2 or TRBV6-3 and TRBJ1-2; TRBD1 might be the D (5 bases). As DNA, the CDR3 is TGTGCCAGCAGTAATACGGGACCCTACGGCTACACCTTC. Protein: CASSNTGPYGYTF.